The 20 T cell receptor beta chains below come from one sample, sequenced in a study of control samples from healthy donors and cancer patients. TCRdb's copy holds only in-frame clones and misses some; the assay was immunoSEQ multiplex PCR. The data hold about 110,000 clones, with 90% to 95% observed a single time. Sequenced sample: blood. All receptors derive from a woman between 18 and 29 years old in good health.

CDR3 region: CASSKQGSGQPQHF. CDR3 DNA: TGTGCCAGCAGTAAACAGGGGTCCGGTCAGCCCCAGCATTTT. The chain has TRBV6-5 and TRBJ1-5, with 7 bases that match TRBD1. After removal of 5 bases from V and 6 bases from J, the junction contained 7 bases not matched to a gene. CDR1 MNHEY and CDR2 SVGAGI come from the germline V gene. The CDR3 totals 14 residues.

The chain carries TRBV7-2 and TRBJ1-4; D not certain. V gave up 2 bases and J gave up 5 bases, with 12 bases separating them. Germline CDR1 reads SGHTA; CDR2 reads FQGNSA. This CDR3 spans 15 amino acids. CDR3: CASSLTRGYNEKLFF. CDR3 bases: TGTGCCAGCAGCTTAACTCGAGGCTACAATGAAAAACTGTTTTTT.

This clone was counted a few times. The chain is built from TRBV11-3 and TRBJ2-3; D is uncertain. The CDR3 is made up of 13 amino acids. Germline CDR1 is SGHNT and CDR2 is YENEEA. With 0 bases removed from V and 4 bases from J, the gap between germline ends came to 5 bases. The CDR3 region is CASSLEGSDTQYF. The CDR3 DNA is TGTGCCAGCAGCTTAGAAGGATCAGATACGCAGTATTTT.

The rearrangement links TRBV18 to TRBJ2-2; the D is unclear. Trimming took 0 bases from V and 7 from J, leaving 3 bases between them. CDR1 and CDR2 from the germline V gene are KGHSH and LQKENI. CDR3 length: 12 residues. The CDR3 loop is CASSPPVGELFF. CDR3 nucleotide sequence: TGTGCCAGCTCACCACCAGTCGGGGAGCTGTTTTTT.

This clone has only a few counts. The gene calls are TRBV24-1 and TRBJ2-2; 14 bases line up with TRBD2. CDR3 size: 18 residues. With V trimmed by 3 bases and J by 3 bases, 5 bases remained unmatched. Germline loops: CDR1 KGHDR, CDR2 SFDVKD. CDR3 sequence: CATSDTRLAGGDTGELFF. DNA of the CDR3: TGTGCCACCAGTGATACCCGACTAGCGGGGGGGGACACCGGGGAGCTGTTTTTT.

This rearrangement joins TRBV18 to TRBJ1-2; 11 bases align to TRBD1. Unmatched junction bases numbered 1, after V lost 3 bases and J lost 4 bases. Germline V gene lookup returns CDR1 KGHSH and CDR2 LQKENI. This CDR3 is 14 amino acids long. The CDR3 nucleotides are TGTGCCAGCTCACCGGACAGGGGGCTCTATGGCTACACCTTC. Translated, it gives CASSPDRGLYGYTF.

This rearrangement joins TRBV6-4 to TRBJ2-1, with unresolved D. In germline, CDR1 is MRHNA, CDR2 SNTAGT. The CDR3 has 13 amino acids. V lost 3 bases to trimming and J lost 9 bases, with 12 bases between them. For the CDR3, the DNA is TGTGCCAGCAGTGAGGGTCCCAGCAGTGAGCAGTTCTTC. Protein: CASSEGPSSEQFF.

The V and J genes are TRBV20-1 and TRBJ2-5; 9 bases align to TRBD1. Losses at the gene ends were 3 bases for V and 7 bases for J; bases not matched to a gene: 12. Germline CDR1 DFQATT, CDR2 SNEGSKA (reference sequence). This CDR3 has 15 amino acids. The CDR3 nucleotides read TGCAGTGCTAGTCGAAGGACAGGGGATGGGGGGACCCAGTACTTC. Amino acid sequence: CSASRRTGDGGTQYF.

As concerns this clone: The sample carries other DNA sequences with the same CDR3. This chain uses TRBV7-8 with TRBJ1-5; 11 nucleotides match TRBD1. This CDR3 comprises 16 residues. Germline assignment: CDR1 SGHVS and CDR2 FQNEAQ. V lost 4 bases to trimming and J lost 7 bases; unmatched junction nucleotides: 9. The CDR3 spells CASSSRTGGRGQPQHF. CDR3 nucleotides: TGTGCCAGCAGCTCGAGGACAGGGGGCAGGGGGCAGCCCCAGCATTTT.

The chain is built from TRBV10-3 and TRBJ2-5, with D tentatively TRBD2 (5 bases). Trimming took off 3 bases at V and 2 bases at J, with 7 bases between the two ends. This CDR3 contains 13 residues. The germline V gene has CDR1 ENHRY and CDR2 SYGVKD. The chain's CDR3 is CAISETSQETQYF. In DNA form, the CDR3 reads TGTGCCATCAGTGAAACTAGTCAAGAGACCCAGTACTTC.

The gene calls are TRBV5-1 and TRBJ2-7; TRBD1 matches at 9 bases. The V and J ends lost 3 bases and 2 bases, in that order; junction bases with no gene match: 3. The CDR3 is made up of 14 amino acids. Germline values: CDR1 SGHRS, CDR2 YFSETQ. In nucleotides, the CDR3 is TGCGCCAGCAGCTCAGGACAGGGGACCTACGAGCAGTACTTC. It specifies CASSSGQGTYEQYF.

The chain combines TRBV9 with TRBJ1-6; no clear D gene. Germline CDR1 and CDR2: SGDLS and YYNGEE. V lost 0 bases and J 6 bases, leaving 13 bases between the germline ends. The CDR3 is 16 amino acids. The CDR3 reads CASSVARDFGNSPLHF. For the CDR3, the DNA is TGTGCCAGCAGCGTAGCGAGGGATTTCGGTAATTCACCCCTCCACTTT.

This sequence joins TRBV7-9 and TRBJ1-2, with 8 bases that match TRBD1. This CDR3 is built from 15 residues. Germline CDR1 is SEHNR and CDR2 is FQNEAQ (reference sequence). V shed 5 bases, J shed 4 bases, and the junction held 9 bases outside the gene matches. CDR3 amino acids: CASSTSTGASYGYTF. In DNA form, the CDR3 reads TGTGCCAGCAGCACATCGACAGGGGCCTCCTATGGCTACACCTTC. Full variable domain (remainder filled in from reference TRBV7-9 and TRBJ1-2): DTGVSQNPRHKITKRGQNVTFRCDPISEHNRLYWYRQTLGQGPEFLTYFQNEAQLEKSRLLSDRFSAERPKGSFSTLEIQRTEQGDSAMYLCASSTSTGASYGYTFGSGTRLTVV.

The chain has TRBV4-3 and TRBJ1-1; weak D call: TRBD1 (5 bases). Looked up from germline, CDR1 is LGHNA and CDR2 is YSLEER. The V end was cut by 0 bases, the J end by 4 bases, with 15 bases between. CDR3 length equals 16 residues. The CDR3 nucleotides are TGCGCCAGCAGCCAAGATCGCAGGGTTGTATCCACTGAAGCTTTCTTT. Encoded protein: CASSQDRRVVSTEAFF.

The rearrangement links TRBV24-1 to TRBJ2-7; the match to TRBD2 covers 13 bases. The junction had 8 bases not matched to a gene; V was cut back by 4 bases and J by 6 bases. The germline CDR1 and CDR2 sequences are KGHDR and SFDVKD. The CDR3 is made up of 16 amino acids. DNA for the CDR3: TGTGCCACCAGTGACCGGACTAGCGGGAGACTTAGCGAGCAGTACTTC. Translating it yields CATSDRTSGRLSEQYF.

The CDR3 reads CASSLVRGGGDTQYF. The CDR3 DNA sequence: TGTGCCAGCAGCTTAGTTAGGGGTGGTGGAGATACGCAGTATTTT. This chain joins TRBV7-9 and TRBJ2-3; TRBD1 is a possible D gene (5 bases). Trimming stripped 1 base from V and 5 bases from J, with 13 bases between. CDR1 SEHNR and CDR2 FQNEAQ come from the germline V gene (reference sequence). The CDR3 extends over 15 amino acids.

The chain uses TRBV5-6 and TRBJ2-2, with no clear D. Germline lookup yields CDR1 SGHDT and CDR2 YYEEEE. This CDR3 region has 12 residues. Trimming removed 3 bases at V and 2 bases at J, with 2 bases between. In DNA, the CDR3 is TGTGCCAGCAGCTCCAACACCGGGGAGCTGTTTTTT. Protein: CASSSNTGELFF.

CDR3 bases: TGTGCCAGCAGTCCTCCCGGGACTAGCGGGGGGGAAGAGACCCAGTACTTC. Translating gives CASSPPGTSGGEETQYF. This chain links TRBV25-1 with TRBJ2-5; 16 bases fit TRBD2. In germline, CDR1 is MGHDK, CDR2 SYGVNS. V was clipped by 5 bases and J by 3 bases; unmatched bases: 6. The CDR3 extends over 17 amino acids.

In this sample, this clone turned up a few times. The chain uses TRBV2 and TRBJ1-2; no clear D gene. This CDR3 spans 9 amino acids. Trimming took off 8 bases at V and 8 bases at J, with 6 bases between the two ends. CDR1 and CDR2 (germline): SNHLY, FYNNEI. The CDR3 loop reads CASQAGYTF. In nucleotides, the CDR3 is TGTGCCAGCCAGGCAGGCTACACCTTC.

The chain has TRBV2 and TRBJ2-1; TRBD2 might be the D (5 bases). The CDR3 spans 14 residues. The germline gives CDR1 SNHLY, CDR2 FYNNEI. Trimming removed 6 bases from V and 0 bases from J, with 9 bases in between. This CDR3 reads CASRERSSYNEQFF. The DNA of the CDR3 is TGTGCCAGCAGGGAGCGGAGCTCCTACAATGAGCAGTTCTTC.